The clone carrying this TCR beta chain has more than one count but fewer than ten. Its antigen is currently unknown. Germline V gene sequence: CDR1 SGHTA, CDR2 FQGNSA. The CDR3 contains 14 residues. V shed 4 bases and J shed 3 bases, with 11 bases lying between them. Unique molecular identifiers (one per individual cDNA molecule) were attached. TCRdb itself ran the 5' RACE reads through MiXCR, one entry per CDR3 protein. The sample has fewer than 60,000 distinct CDR3 sequences; roughly 9.6% are singletons. These data are taken from a study of early T cells in non-severe SARS-CoV-2 infection. On the study more broadly: RNA in bulk from unsorted whole blood was sequenced, and chains were unpaired.

The study, taken as a whole, reports: Lookups in VDJdb leaned toward anti-spike CD8 responses and missed private and CD4 specificities.

The V gene is TRBV7-2, the J gene TRBJ2-3; no reliable D call. The TCR comes from an adult who was a healthcare worker with PCR-confirmed SARS-CoV-2 infection or an uninfected control (not recorded which). The specimen sequenced was whole blood. The CDR3 here is CASSSTVGTDTQYF. CDR3 nucleotide sequence: TGTGCCAGCAGCTCAACAGTTGGTACAGATACGCAGTATTTT. The full variable domain, rest sourced from reference TRBV7-2 and TRBJ2-3, is GAGVSQSPSNKVTEKGKDVELRCDPISGHTALYWYRQSLGQGLEFLIYFQGNSAPDKSGLPSDRFSAERTGGSVSTLTIQRTQQEDSAVYLCASSSTVGTDTQYFGPGTRLTVL.